This T cell receptor (beta chain) was sequenced in a study of tumor and adjacent non-tumor tissue in lung cancer. Study information: Patients comprised about a dozen adenocarcinoma, a couple of squamous cell carcinoma and 1 small cell lung cancer.

Concerning this clonotype itself: The antigen remains unidentified. One end of the junction fails to match germline, which may point to a read error.

Overall study results and limits: In normal lung, the top 100 clones were significantly more dominant than in tumor.

The template was RNA from unsorted bulk tissue. Between August and November 2014, newly diagnosed, chemotherapy-naive lung cancer patients underwent thoracic surgery in China. TCRbeta libraries were built with three rounds of nested PCR, modified from ARM-PCR. TCRdb recomputed calls from the multiplex PCR reads with MiXCR, one row per CDR3 protein. The sample holds roughly 200,000 distinct CDR3 sequences, about two thirds seen once. The CDR3 has 15 residues. CDR1 and CDR2 (germline): SQVTM, ANQGSEA. The J gene is TRBJ2-3, the V gene TRBV29-1, with 9 nucleotides matching TRBD1. The specimen sequenced was lung tumor tissue. The receptor was isolated from a man aged 55 to 70 with non-small cell lung cancer. This CDR3 is CSVDSDRGTTDTQYF. The CDR3 region has the DNA TGTAGCGTTGATAGTGACAGGGGGACCACAGATACGCAGTATTTT.